The 7 T cell receptor beta chains given below trace back to one sample, sequenced in a study of regulatory T cells in long-lasting Graves disease. Arm-PCR with iRepertoire HTBI primers amplified the CDR3 regions for these TCR beta libraries. One entry per CDR3 protein results from TCRdb running MiXCR on the multiplex PCR reads. The sample includes 350,000 to 500,000 distinct CDR3 sequences, 13% to 15% seen only once; the top ten take approximately 19%. As for time point: newly diagnosed GD, antithyroid drugs for less than 3 months. PBMC-derived RNA was used for the TCR library. The data were also submitted as part of a second study, on T cells in Graves' hyperthyroidism and ophthalmopathy.

The sequences come from peripheral blood mononuclear cells (PBMCs), collected at new diagnosis, from a patient treated with antithyroid drugs. Source of these receptors: a woman between 45 and 60 years old with Graves disease.

The gene calls are TRBV4-2 and TRBJ2-7; D is perhaps TRBD1 (6 bases). Per germline, CDR1 LGHNA and CDR2 YNFKEQ. Trimming removed 1 base from V and 0 bases from J, with 19 bases in between. The CDR3 consists of 18 residues. The CDR3: CASSQAWGPGTTSYEQYF. CDR3 DNA sequence: TGTGCCAGCAGCCAAGCCTGGGGTCCGGGGACAACCTCCTACGAGCAGTACTTC.

The chain recombines TRBV7-2 with TRBJ2-2; possible D gene TRBD2, 6 bases. The CDR3 is 14 residues long. Germline V gene lookup returns CDR1 SGHTA and CDR2 FQGNSA. Trimming left V 5 bases short and J 6 bases short, with 13 bases between. DNA of the CDR3: TGTGCCAGCAGCCCGAATAGCGGCCCCGGGGAGCTGTTTTTT. Translating it yields CASSPNSGPGELFF.

In its sample, this clonotype was seen many times. The chain joins TRBV9 to TRBJ2-7, with 7 nucleotides matching TRBD2. The germline gives CDR1 SGDLS, CDR2 YYNGEE. The J segment lost 4 bases and the V segment lost 2 bases, leaving 12 bases of the junction unmatched. CDR3 length: 16 residues. The CDR3 loop is CASSVSPEGGWYEQYF. DNA for the CDR3: TGTGCCAGCAGCGTCTCCCCAGAGGGAGGGTGGTACGAGCAGTACTTC.

This clonotype has a handful of counts. The V gene is TRBV9, the J gene TRBJ1-1; D gene uncertain. This CDR3 comprises 14 residues. Between the trimmed V and J ends, which lost 0 bases and 8 bases, there was a span of 14 bases. Per germline, CDR1 SGDLS and CDR2 YYNGEE. The CDR3 DNA follows: TGTGCCAGCAGCGTAGTCGCGGACTCCGTCGAAGCTTTCTTT. Translated, it gives CASSVVADSVEAFF.

There are a few counts of this clonotype. The chain uses TRBV27 and TRBJ2-7; 14 bases map to TRBD2. The germline CDR1 and CDR2 sequences are MNHEY and SMNVEV (reference sequence). V was clipped by 6 bases and J by 5 bases; unmatched bases: 15. This CDR3 has 18 amino acids. The CDR3 is CASSPTSGRAKFGDEQYF. The CDR3, as DNA: TGTGCCAGCAGCCCGACTAGCGGGAGGGCCAAATTCGGGGACGAGCAGTACTTC.

V gene TRBV9 combines with J gene TRBJ1-1, with a possible D match to TRBD1 (5 bases). Per germline, CDR1 SGDLS and CDR2 YYNGEE. V was trimmed by 0 bases and J by 4 bases, leaving 10 bases between them. This CDR3 is 14 amino acids long. The CDR3 bases are TGTGCCAGCAGCGTAGGGGGTCAGGGCACTGAAGCTTTCTTT. Translated, it gives CASSVGGQGTEAFF.

The rearrangement joins TRBV10-3 to TRBJ2-5; D is perhaps TRBD2 (7 bases). Trimming removed 3 bases from V and 5 bases from J, with 25 bases in between. Germline V gene lookup returns CDR1 ENHRY and CDR2 SYGVKD. The CDR3 contains 18 residues. The CDR3 sequence: CAISDGGGGTVLSETQYF. CDR3 DNA: TGTGCCATCAGTGATGGGGGAGGGGGGACCGTTCTCTCGGAGACCCAGTACTTC.